What follows are 23 T cell receptor beta chains derived from one specimen sequenced in a study of CD8+ T cells in alopecia areata. Following extraction, RNA underwent reverse transcription to cDNA, which served as the sequencing template. Some clones are missing from TCRdb's copy, which holds only in-frame ones; the method was immunoSEQ multiplex PCR. This sample has about 150,000 clones, with 50% to 65% found just once. This specimen was CD8+ T cells sorted from blood, taken at week 0. All receptors derive from a human donor with alopecia areata.

V is TRBV4-3 and J is TRBJ1-6; TRBD1 might be the D (5 bases). Trimming cost V 0 bases and J 5 bases, with 8 bases left between them. The CDR3 is 15 residues long. The germline CDR1 and CDR2 sequences are LGHNA and YSLEER. This CDR3 is CASSQDRGHNSPLHF. In nucleotides, the CDR3 is TGCGCCAGCAGCCAAGATCGGGGCCATAATTCACCCCTCCACTTT.

This clone was counted between two and nine times. This CDR3 reads CSVDRGDYTF. CDR3 bases: TGCAGCGTTGACAGGGGCGACTACACCTTC. This chain uses TRBV29-1 with TRBJ1-2; D perhaps matches TRBD1 (6 bases). The CDR3 covers 10 residues. The V end was cut by 3 bases, the J end by 10 bases, with 9 bases between. CDR1 is SQVTM, CDR2 ANQGSEA, per germline.

This clone came up a few times. This chain uses TRBV27 with TRBJ1-5; D gene unclear. The CDR3 is made up of 15 amino acids. The V and J ends lost 0 bases and 2 bases respectively, with 8 bases between them. CDR1 and CDR2 from the germline V gene are MNHEY and SMNVEV (reference sequence). The CDR3 loop is CASSLSGKGNQPQHF. The CDR3, as DNA: TGTGCCAGCAGTTTATCGGGGAAGGGCAATCAGCCCCAGCATTTT.

The V gene is TRBV2, the J gene TRBJ1-4; no reliable D call. CDR1 is SNHLY and CDR2 is FYNNEI in the germline V gene. CDR3 length: 11 residues. The V end was cut by 3 bases, the J end by 8 bases, with 4 bases between. The CDR3 DNA reads TGTGCCAGCAGTGAGAGGGAAAAACTGTTTTTT. This encodes CASSEREKLFF. The whole variable domain, filled in from reference TRBV2 and TRBJ1-4, reads EPEVTQTPSHQVTQMGQEVILRCVPISNHLYFYWYRQILGQKVEFLVSFYNNEISEKSEIFDDQFSVERPDGSNFTLKIRSTKLEDSAMYFCASSEREKLFFGSGTQLSVL.

This chain links TRBV30 with TRBJ2-7; 7 bases are shared with TRBD2. Germline CDR1 reads GTSNPN; CDR2 reads SVGIG (reference sequence). The CDR3 loop spans 13 amino acids. The trim removed 3 bases at V and 5 bases at J, leaving 7 bases unmatched. CDR3 nucleotide sequence: TGTGCCTGGAGCGGGGGGATTTACGACGAGCAGTACTTC. Translating it yields CAWSGGIYDEQYF.

V is TRBV5-6 and J is TRBJ2-7; D unresolved. Germline V lookup: CDR1 SGHDT, CDR2 YYEEEE. The CDR3 has 15 residues. V was shortened by 0 bases and J by 3 bases, with 13 bases between the two germline ends. The CDR3 DNA sequence: TGTGCCAGCAGCTTGGACAGTTCCTTCTTCTACGAGCAGTACTTC. Translating it yields CASSLDSSFFYEQYF.

CDR3 residues: CASSKALRGAYNEQFF. The DNA for the CDR3 is TGTGCCAGCAGCAAAGCATTGCGGGGGGCTTACAATGAGCAGTTCTTC. This chain uses TRBV7-2 with TRBJ2-1, with 8 bases that match TRBD2. Per the germline V gene, CDR1 is SGHTA and CDR2 is FQGNSA. The J segment lost 4 bases and the V segment lost 5 bases, leaving 10 bases of the junction unmatched. The CDR3 sequence is 16 residues long. The full variable domain, its missing parts supplied by reference TRBV7-2 and TRBJ2-1, is GAGVSQSPSNKVTEKGKDVELRCDPISGHTALYWYRQSLGQGLEFLIYFQGNSAPDKSGLPSDRFSAERTGGSVSTLTIQRTQQEDSAVYLCASSKALRGAYNEQFFGPGTRLTVL.

A single count supports this clone. The chain links TRBV5-1 to TRBJ2-1; weak D call: TRBD1 (6 bases). CDR1 is SGHRS, CDR2 YFSETQ, per germline. The CDR3 runs 14 residues. The ends were cut back, 3 bases at V and 10 bases at J, with 17 bases in the middle. Here the CDR3 DNA reads TGCGCCAGCAGCTCCCGAACAGGGTTCACGGAGCAGTTCTTC. Its translation: CASSSRTGFTEQFF. Supplemented by reference TRBV5-1 and TRBJ2-1, the full variable domain reads KAGVTQTPRYLIKTRGQQVTLSCSPISGHRSVSWYQQTPGQGLQFLFEYFSETQRNKGNFPGRFSGRQFSNSRSEMNVSTLELGDSALYLCASSSRTGFTEQFFGPGTRLTVL.

This clone was observed a handful of times. V gene TRBV5-1 combines with J gene TRBJ1-6; a possible D gene is TRBD1 (5 bases). Germline-derived CDR1 and CDR2 are SGHRS and YFSETQ. The CDR3 length is 13 residues. V gave up 7 bases and J gave up 9 bases, with 14 bases separating them. The CDR3 sequence: CASGTGVGSPLHF. CDR3 in DNA: TGCGCCAGCGGGACCGGAGTTGGTTCACCCCTCCACTTT.

Concerning this clone itself: The conserved phenylalanine or tryptophan normally closing the CDR3 is absent here, so this likely arose from a read error. The rearrangement uses TRBV27 and TRBJ2-7; D could derive from TRBD1 or TRBD2 (5 bases each). V gave up 0 bases and J gave up 5 bases, with 8 bases separating them. The CDR3 loop spans 13 amino acids. CDR1 and CDR2 from the germline V gene are MNHEY and SMNVEV (reference sequence). CDR3 coding DNA: TGTGCCAGCAGTTTATCCGGGGCAAACGAGCAGTACCTC. Translation: CASSLSGANEQYL.

This clone was observed a handful of times. The rearrangement links TRBV5-5 to TRBJ2-3; 7 bases line up with TRBD2. The J segment lost 0 bases and the V segment lost 4 bases, leaving 11 bases of the junction unmatched. CDR3 length: 17 residues. In germline, CDR1 is SGHKS, CDR2 YYEKEE (reference sequence). The CDR3 loop is CASSDFPGTTSTDTQYF. The CDR3 coding sequence is TGTGCCAGCAGCGACTTCCCCGGGACTACCAGCACAGATACGCAGTATTTT.

V is TRBV5-6 and J is TRBJ2-1; either TRBD1 or TRBD2 may supply D (5 bases each). The germline V and J ends were trimmed by 2 bases and 8 bases, with 8 bases remaining between them. The CDR3 loop spans 12 amino acids. Germline CDR1 is SGHDT and CDR2 is YYEEEE. CDR3 amino acids: CASSLEGYEQFF. Here the CDR3 DNA reads TGTGCCAGCAGCTTAGAGGGGTATGAGCAGTTCTTC. Supplemented by reference TRBV5-6 and TRBJ2-1, the full variable domain reads DAGVTQSPTHLIKTRGQQVTLRCSPKSGHDTVSWYQQALGQGPQFIFQYYEEEERQRGNFPDRFSGHQFPNYSSELNVNALLLGDSALYLCASSLEGYEQFFGPGTRLTVL.

CDR3 in amino acids: CASSFGRGGADTQYF. The CDR3 DNA sequence: TGTGCCAGCAGCTTCGGGCGGGGGGGCGCAGATACGCAGTATTTT. This chain uses TRBV11-2 with TRBJ2-3, with 9 nucleotides matching TRBD2. The germline gives CDR1 SGHAT, CDR2 FQNNGV. The trim removed 3 bases at V and 4 bases at J, leaving 5 bases unmatched. This CDR3 has 15 amino acids. Looking up the rest from reference TRBV11-2 and TRBJ2-3 gives the full variable domain: EAGVAQSPRYKIIEKRQSVAFWCNPISGHATLYWYQQILGQGPKLLIQFQNNGVVDDSQLPKDRFSAERLKGVDSTLKIQPAKLEDSAVYLCASSFGRGGADTQYFGPGTRLTVL.

In its sample, this clone was seen a few times. The rearrangement joins TRBV11-2 to TRBJ2-7; D is unclear. From germline, CDR1 is SGHAT and CDR2 FQNNGV. Trimming shortened V by 4 bases and J by 3 bases, and 4 bases separated the two germline ends. This CDR3 spans 11 amino acids. DNA of the CDR3: TGTGCCAGCAGCTCTTACTACGAGCAGTACTTC. Translated: CASSSYYEQYF.

This chain uses TRBV7-2 with TRBJ2-1; unclear D gene. Germline CDR1 and CDR2: SGHTA and FQGNSA. V lost 1 base and J lost 5, with 0 bases in between. The CDR3 sequence is 11 residues long. The CDR3 loop reads CASSLDNEQFF. CDR3 in DNA: TGTGCCAGCAGCTTAGACAATGAGCAGTTCTTC.

This clone came up a few times. The chain joins TRBV10-1 to TRBJ2-3; the D is unclear. This CDR3 region has 14 residues. Trimming left V 6 bases short and J 2 bases short, with 12 bases between. Germline-derived CDR1 and CDR2 are WNHNN and SYGVQD (reference sequence). The CDR3 loop is CASRSSQHTDTQYF. The CDR3 DNA is TGCGCCAGCAGAAGTAGCCAACACACAGATACGCAGTATTTT.

This clone has just a few counts. The chain links TRBV5-1 to TRBJ1-1, with D uncertain. The CDR3 spans 13 residues. Trimming shortened V by 0 bases and J by 7 bases, and 10 bases separated the two germline ends. The germline V gene encodes CDR1 SGHRS and CDR2 YFSETQ. The CDR3 here is CASSLVGTHEAFF. DNA for the CDR3: TGCGCCAGCAGCTTGGTCGGAACCCATGAAGCTTTCTTT. The entire variable domain, with the rest obtained from reference TRBV5-1 and TRBJ1-1, is as follows: KAGVTQTPRYLIKTRGQQVTLSCSPISGHRSVSWYQQTPGQGLQFLFEYFSETQRNKGNFPGRFSGRQFSNSRSEMNVSTLELGDSALYLCASSLVGTHEAFFGQGTRLTVV.

The V and J genes are TRBV27 and TRBJ2-1; D tentatively reads TRBD1 or TRBD2 (5 bases each). CDR1 MNHEY and CDR2 SMNVEV come from the germline V gene (reference sequence). The CDR3 spans 15 residues. Trimming stripped 0 bases from V and 4 bases from J, with 10 bases between. CDR3 sequence (DNA): TGTGCCAGCAGTTTATCGGGACCACCTTACAATGAGCAGTTCTTC. Residues: CASSLSGPPYNEQFF.

This clone is a singleton in its sample. V usage is TRBV5-6 and J usage is TRBJ1-2; 10 bases agree with TRBD1. The germline V gene has CDR1 SGHDT and CDR2 YYEEEE. CDR3 size: 14 residues. V lost 4 bases and J lost 6; bases outside the gene matches: 6. This CDR3 is CASSQAGTGDGYTF. CDR3 coding DNA: TGTGCCAGCAGCCAAGCCGGGACAGGGGATGGCTACACCTTC.

The chain employs TRBV29-1 and TRBJ2-3, with D maybe TRBD2 (5 bases). This CDR3 comprises 22 residues. Germline CDR1 is SQVTM and CDR2 is ANQGSEA. Trimming removed 1 base from V and 2 bases from J, with 34 bases in between. The CDR3 loop reads CSVEGQDLGGRALPSNTDTQYF. The CDR3 DNA sequence: TGCAGCGTTGAAGGCCAGGACCTAGGCGGGCGAGCACTCCCAAGTAACACAGATACGCAGTATTTT.

This sequence joins TRBV14 and TRBJ1-4; a weak D match, TRBD1 (5 bases). V gave up 1 base and J gave up 8 bases, with 8 bases separating them. The CDR3 runs 13 residues. The germline CDR1 and CDR2 sequences are SGHDN and FVKESK. CDR3 amino acids: CASSQVNREKLFF. As DNA, the CDR3 is TGTGCCAGCAGCCAAGTCAACAGGGAAAAACTGTTTTTT.

V usage is TRBV5-1 and J usage is TRBJ2-3; tentatively, D is TRBD1 (5 bases). The CDR3 runs to 14 residues. CDR1 and CDR2 from the germline V gene are SGHRS and YFSETQ. Trimming pared 5 bases from V and 2 bases from J, leaving 12 bases between. The chain's CDR3 is CASRRQKVTDTQYF. The DNA of the CDR3 is TGCGCCAGCAGGAGACAGAAGGTCACAGATACGCAGTATTTT.

This clone occurred a few times. The rearrangement joins TRBV9 to TRBJ1-1; D remains ambiguous. The V and J ends lost 3 bases and 8 bases respectively, with 8 bases between them. CDR1 is SGDLS, CDR2 YYNGEE, per germline. The CDR3 has 11 residues. The CDR3 nucleotides read TGTGCCAGCAGCGGGACGGGGGAAGCTTTCTTT. Residues: CASSGTGEAFF.